The present TCR beta chain was sequenced within a study of blood T cell repertoires in COVID-19. Study details: Some COVID-19 samples were acute and others convalescent; all came from the United States, Italy and Spain. T cells, B-cell-depleted T cells, or PBMCs provided the cDNA or gDNA that served as material.

Germline V lookup: CDR1 MGHRA, CDR2 YSYEKL. V was shortened by 0 bases and J by 14 bases, with 19 bases between the two germline ends. CDR3 length: 15 residues. Authors' data handling: Estimation of nucleated cell counts was performed using reference gene primer amplification. The protocol was immunoSEQ multiplex PCR, while the TCRdb copy is restricted to in-frame clones and leaves out a portion. D and trimming come from the DNA, and the V and J calls and clone size come from that table. The sample holds around 19,000 clones, 75% to 85% seen once. The TCR was taken from a man at least 80 years old with acute or convalescent COVID-19. Sequenced input: peripheral blood. The chain recombines TRBV4-1 with TRBJ1-4; D is unclear. The CDR3 DNA follows: TGCGCCAGCAGCCAAGATCTGGTGCGGGAATCCCGGCTGTTTTTT. Translated, it gives CASSQDLVRESRLFF.